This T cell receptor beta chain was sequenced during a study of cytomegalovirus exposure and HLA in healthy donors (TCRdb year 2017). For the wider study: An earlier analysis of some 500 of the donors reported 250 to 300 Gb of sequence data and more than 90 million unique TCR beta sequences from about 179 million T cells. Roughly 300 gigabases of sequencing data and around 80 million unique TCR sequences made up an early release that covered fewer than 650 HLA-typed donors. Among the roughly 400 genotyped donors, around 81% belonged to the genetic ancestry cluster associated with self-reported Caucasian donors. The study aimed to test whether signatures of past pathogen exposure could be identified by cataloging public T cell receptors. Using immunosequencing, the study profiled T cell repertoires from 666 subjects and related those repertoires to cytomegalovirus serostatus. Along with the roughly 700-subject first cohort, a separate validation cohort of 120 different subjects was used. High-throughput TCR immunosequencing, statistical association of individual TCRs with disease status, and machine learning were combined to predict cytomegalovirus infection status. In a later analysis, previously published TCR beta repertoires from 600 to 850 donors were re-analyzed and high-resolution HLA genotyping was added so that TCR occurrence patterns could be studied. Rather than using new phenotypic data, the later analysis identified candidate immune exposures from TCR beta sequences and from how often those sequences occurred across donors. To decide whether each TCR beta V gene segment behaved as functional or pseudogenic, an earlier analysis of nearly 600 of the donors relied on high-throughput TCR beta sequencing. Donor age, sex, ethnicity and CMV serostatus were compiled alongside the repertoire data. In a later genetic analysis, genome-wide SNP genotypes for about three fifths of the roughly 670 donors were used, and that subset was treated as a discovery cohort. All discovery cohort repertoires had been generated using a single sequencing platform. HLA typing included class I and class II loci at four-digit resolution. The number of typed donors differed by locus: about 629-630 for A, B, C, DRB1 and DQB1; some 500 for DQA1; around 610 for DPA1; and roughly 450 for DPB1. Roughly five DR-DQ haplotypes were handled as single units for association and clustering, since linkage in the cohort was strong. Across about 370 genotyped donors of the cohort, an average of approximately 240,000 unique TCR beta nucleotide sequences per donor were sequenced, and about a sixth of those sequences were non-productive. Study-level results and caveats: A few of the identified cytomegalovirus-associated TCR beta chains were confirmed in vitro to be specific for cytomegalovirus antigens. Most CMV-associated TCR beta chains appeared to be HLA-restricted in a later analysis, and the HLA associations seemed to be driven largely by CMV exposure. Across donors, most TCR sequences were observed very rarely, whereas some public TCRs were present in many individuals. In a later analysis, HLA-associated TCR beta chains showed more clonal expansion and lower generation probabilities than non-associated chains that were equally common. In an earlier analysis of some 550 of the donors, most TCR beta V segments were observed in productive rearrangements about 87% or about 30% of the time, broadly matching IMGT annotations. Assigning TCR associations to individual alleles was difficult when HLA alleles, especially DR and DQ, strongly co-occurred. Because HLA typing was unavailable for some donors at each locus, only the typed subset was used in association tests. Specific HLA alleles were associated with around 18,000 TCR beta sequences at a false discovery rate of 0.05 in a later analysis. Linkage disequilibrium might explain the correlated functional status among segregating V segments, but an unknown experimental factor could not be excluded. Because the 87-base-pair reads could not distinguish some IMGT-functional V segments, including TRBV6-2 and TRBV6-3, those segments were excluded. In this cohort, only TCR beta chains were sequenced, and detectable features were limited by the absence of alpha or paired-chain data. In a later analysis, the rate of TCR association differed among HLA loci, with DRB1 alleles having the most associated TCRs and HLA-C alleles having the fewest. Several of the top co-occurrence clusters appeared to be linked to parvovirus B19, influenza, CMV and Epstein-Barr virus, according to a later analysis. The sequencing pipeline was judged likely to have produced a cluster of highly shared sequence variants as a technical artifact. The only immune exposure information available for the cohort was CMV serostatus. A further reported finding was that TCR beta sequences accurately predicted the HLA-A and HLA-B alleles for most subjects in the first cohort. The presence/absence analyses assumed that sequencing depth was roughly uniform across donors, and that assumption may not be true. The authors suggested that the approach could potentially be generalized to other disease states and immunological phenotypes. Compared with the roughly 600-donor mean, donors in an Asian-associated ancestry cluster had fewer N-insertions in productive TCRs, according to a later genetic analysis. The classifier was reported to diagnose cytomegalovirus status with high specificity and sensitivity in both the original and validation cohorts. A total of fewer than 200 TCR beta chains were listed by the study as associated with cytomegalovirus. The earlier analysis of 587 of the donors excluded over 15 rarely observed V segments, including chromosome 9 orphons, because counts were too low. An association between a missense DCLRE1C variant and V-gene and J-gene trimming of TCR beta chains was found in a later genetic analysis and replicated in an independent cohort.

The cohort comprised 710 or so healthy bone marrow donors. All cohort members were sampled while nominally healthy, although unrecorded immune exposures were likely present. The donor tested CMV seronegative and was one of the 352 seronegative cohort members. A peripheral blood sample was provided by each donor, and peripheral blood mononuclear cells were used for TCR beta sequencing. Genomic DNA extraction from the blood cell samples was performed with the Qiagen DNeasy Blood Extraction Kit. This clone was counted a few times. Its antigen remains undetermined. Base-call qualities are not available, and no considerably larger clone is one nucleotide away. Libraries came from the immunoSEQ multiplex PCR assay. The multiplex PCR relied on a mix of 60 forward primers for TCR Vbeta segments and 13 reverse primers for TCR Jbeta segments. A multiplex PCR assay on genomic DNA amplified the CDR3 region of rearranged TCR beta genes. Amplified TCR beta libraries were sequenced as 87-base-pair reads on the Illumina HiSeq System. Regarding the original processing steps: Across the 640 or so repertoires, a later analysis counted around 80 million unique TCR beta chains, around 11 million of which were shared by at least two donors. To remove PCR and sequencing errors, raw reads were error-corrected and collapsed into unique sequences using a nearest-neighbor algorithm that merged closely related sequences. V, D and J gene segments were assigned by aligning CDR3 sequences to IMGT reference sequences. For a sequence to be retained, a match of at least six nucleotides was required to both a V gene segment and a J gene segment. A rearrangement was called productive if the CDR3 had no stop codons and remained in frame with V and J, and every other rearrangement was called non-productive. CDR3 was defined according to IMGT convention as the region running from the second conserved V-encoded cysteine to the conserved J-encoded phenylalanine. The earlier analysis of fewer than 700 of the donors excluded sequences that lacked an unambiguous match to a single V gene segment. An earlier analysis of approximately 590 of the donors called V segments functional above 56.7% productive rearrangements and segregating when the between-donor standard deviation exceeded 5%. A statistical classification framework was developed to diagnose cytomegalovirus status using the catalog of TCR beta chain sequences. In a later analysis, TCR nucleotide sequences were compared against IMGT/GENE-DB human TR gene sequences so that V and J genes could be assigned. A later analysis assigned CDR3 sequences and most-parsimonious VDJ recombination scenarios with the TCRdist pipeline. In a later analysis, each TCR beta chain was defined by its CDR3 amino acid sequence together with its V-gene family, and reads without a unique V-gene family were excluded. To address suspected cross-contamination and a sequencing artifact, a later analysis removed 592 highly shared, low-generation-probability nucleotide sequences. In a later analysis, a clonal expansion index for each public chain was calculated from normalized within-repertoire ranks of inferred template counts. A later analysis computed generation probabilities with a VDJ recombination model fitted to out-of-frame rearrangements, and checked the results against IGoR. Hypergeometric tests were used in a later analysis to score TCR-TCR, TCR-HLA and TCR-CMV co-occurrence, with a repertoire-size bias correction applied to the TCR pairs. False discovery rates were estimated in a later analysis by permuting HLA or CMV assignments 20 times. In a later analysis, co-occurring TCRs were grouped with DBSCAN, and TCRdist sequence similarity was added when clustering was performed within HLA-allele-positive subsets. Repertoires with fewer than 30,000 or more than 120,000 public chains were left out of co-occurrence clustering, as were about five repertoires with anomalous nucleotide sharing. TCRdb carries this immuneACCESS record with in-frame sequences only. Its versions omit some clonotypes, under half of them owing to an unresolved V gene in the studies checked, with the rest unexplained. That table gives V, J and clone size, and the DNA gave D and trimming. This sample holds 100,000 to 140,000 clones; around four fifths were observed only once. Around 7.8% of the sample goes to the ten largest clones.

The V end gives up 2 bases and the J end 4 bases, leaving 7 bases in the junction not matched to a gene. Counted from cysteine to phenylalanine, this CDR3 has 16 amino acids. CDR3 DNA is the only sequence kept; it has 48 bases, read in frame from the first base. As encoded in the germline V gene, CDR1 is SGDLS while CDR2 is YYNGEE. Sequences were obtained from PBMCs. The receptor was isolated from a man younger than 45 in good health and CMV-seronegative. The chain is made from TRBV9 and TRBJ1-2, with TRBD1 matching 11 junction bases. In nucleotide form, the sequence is TGTGCCAGCAGCGTTGCCCGGGACAGGGGGTTCTATGGCTACACCTTC. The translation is CASSVARDRGFYGYTF.